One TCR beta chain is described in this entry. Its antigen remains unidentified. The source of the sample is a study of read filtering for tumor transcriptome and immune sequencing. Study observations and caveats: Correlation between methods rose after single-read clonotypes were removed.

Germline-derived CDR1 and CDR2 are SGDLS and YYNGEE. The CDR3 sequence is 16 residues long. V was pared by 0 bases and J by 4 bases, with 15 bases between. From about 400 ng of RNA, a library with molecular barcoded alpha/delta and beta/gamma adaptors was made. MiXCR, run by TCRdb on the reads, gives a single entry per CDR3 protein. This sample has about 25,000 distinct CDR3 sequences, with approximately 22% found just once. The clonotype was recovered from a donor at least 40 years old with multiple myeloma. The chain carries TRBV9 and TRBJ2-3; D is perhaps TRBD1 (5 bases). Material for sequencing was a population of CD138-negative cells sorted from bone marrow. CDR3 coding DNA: TGTGCCAGCAGCGTAGATGCTAGGGGTAAAGCAGATACGCAGTATTTT. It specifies CASSVDARGKADTQYF.